Below, 17 T cell receptor beta chains from the same sample are listed, as sequenced in a study of blood T cell repertoires in COVID-19. The method was immunoSEQ multiplex PCR; TCRdb's version includes in-frame clones alone and lacks a portion of them. Of approximately 140,000 clones listed, around 88% were seen once; the top ten hold more than 15%. Sequencing input: peripheral blood. All receptors come from a man between 45 and 60 years old with active or convalescent COVID-19.

The chain links TRBV4-2 to TRBJ1-4; unclear D gene. CDR3 length: 18 amino acids. With 0 bases removed from V and 11 bases from J, the gap between germline ends came to 25 bases. Germline lookup yields CDR1 LGHNA and CDR2 YNFKEQ. This CDR3 is CASSQDPGADTIIAKLFF. The CDR3 DNA reads as TGTGCCAGCAGCCAAGACCCGGGAGCAGATACCATAATAGCGAAACTGTTTTTT.

V usage is TRBV3-1 (or the pseudogene TRBV3-2) and J usage is TRBJ2-1, with 7 bases identical to TRBD2. The trim removed 8 bases at V and 3 bases at J, leaving 13 bases unmatched. The CDR3 extends over 16 amino acids. Germline values: CDR1 LGHDT, CDR2 YNNKEL (reference sequence). The DNA of the CDR3 is TGTGCCAGCGGGAGGGCCGCACTAATAAACTACAATGAGCAGTTCTTC. Translated, it gives CASGRAALINYNEQFF.

This clone was seen once. The V call is TRBV3-1 (or the pseudogene TRBV3-2), the J call TRBJ1-5; tentative D call: TRBD1 (5 bases). The CDR3 has 14 residues. V was pared by 1 base and J by 9 bases, with 13 bases between. Germline V gene data show CDR1 as LGHDT and CDR2 as YNNKEL (reference sequence). The CDR3 coding sequence is TGTGCCAGCAGCCAAGGGAGTGGGGGGGGGCCCCAGCATTTT. Translating gives CASSQGSGGGPQHF.

The rearrangement links TRBV19 to TRBJ1-3; D not certain. The CDR3 sequence is 16 residues long. Germline assignment: CDR1 LNHDA and CDR2 SQIVND (reference sequence). V dropped 2 bases and J dropped 0 bases, with 11 bases sitting between them. CDR3 residues: CASSILGTLSGNTIYF. CDR3 sequence (DNA): TGTGCCAGTAGTATACTGGGCACCCTCTCTGGAAACACCATATATTTT.

This chain joins TRBV7-2 and TRBJ2-3, with TRBD2 identical over 8 bases. The CDR3 loop spans 15 amino acids. V was clipped by 0 bases and J by 1 base; unmatched bases: 0. The V gene's germline CDR1 is SGHTA and CDR2 FQGNSA. The DNA of the CDR3 is TGTGCCAGCAGCTTAGCTAGCGGGGGCACAGATACGCAGTATTTT. This codes for CASSLASGGTDTQYF.

This clone was seen just once. The chain is built from TRBV5-1 and TRBJ2-5; D perhaps matches TRBD1 (6 bases). CDR3 size: 13 residues. CDR1 is SGHRS and CDR2 is YFSETQ in the germline V gene. The V end lost 5 bases, the J end lost 0 bases, and 8 bases lay between the germline ends. CDR3 DNA sequence: TGCGCCAGCAGGGGGGACAACCAAGAGACCCAGTACTTC. Its protein is CASRGDNQETQYF.

This chain connects TRBV28 to TRBJ1-5; D remains ambiguous. Looked up from germline, CDR1 is MDHEN and CDR2 is SYDVKM. The CDR3 has 16 amino acids. V lost 5 bases, J lost 1 base, and 15 bases lay in between. Written as DNA, the CDR3 is TGTGCCAGCAGTCCGTCGAAATCGGGAAGCAATCAGCCCCAGCATTTT. Translating gives CASSPSKSGSNQPQHF. Full variable domain (remainder filled in from reference TRBV28 and TRBJ1-5): DVKVTQSSRYLVKRTGEKVFLECVQDMDHENMFWYRQDPGLGLRLIYFSYDVKMKEKGDIPEGYSVSREKKERFSLILESASTNQTSMYLCASSPSKSGSNQPQHFGDGTRLSIL.

This clone has just a few counts. The chain joins TRBV29-1 to TRBJ1-2, with D possibly matching TRBD1 (5 bases). Trimming removed 5 bases from V and 6 bases from J, with 19 bases in between. Germline CDR1 SQVTM, CDR2 ANQGSEA. The CDR3 has 14 amino acids. The CDR3 loop is CSVQVNTGGNGYTF. CDR3 in DNA: TGCAGCGTTCAGGTCAACACGGGGGGGAATGGCTACACCTTC.

This clone came up once. The V gene is TRBV18, the J gene TRBJ1-1; a weak D match, TRBD1 (5 bases). Germline CDR1 is KGHSH and CDR2 is LQKENI. V was cut by 2 bases and J by 4 bases, with 11 bases left in between. This CDR3 is 14 amino acids long. For the CDR3, the DNA is TGTGCCAGCTCACCAAAGGGGTTGGGCACTGAAGCTTTCTTT. This sequence encodes CASSPKGLGTEAFF.

DNA of the CDR3: TGTGCCAGCTCACTTCAGGCGCCAGGTGAAGCTTTCTTT. Protein sequence: CASSLQAPGEAFF. V usage is TRBV18 and J usage is TRBJ1-1; unclear D gene. CDR1 is KGHSH, CDR2 LQKENI, per germline. Trimming left V 4 bases short and J 7 bases short, with 13 bases between. The CDR3 loop spans 13 amino acids.

V gene TRBV5-4 combines with J gene TRBJ1-1; D perhaps matches TRBD1 (6 bases). This CDR3 region has 14 residues. Per the germline V gene, CDR1 is SGHNT and CDR2 is YYREEE (reference sequence). Trimming stripped 4 bases from V and 4 bases from J, with 14 bases between. The DNA for the CDR3 is TGTGCCAGCAGCCCGCCGGGGGGCATCACTGAAGCTTTCTTT. Translating it yields CASSPPGGITEAFF.

The chain joins TRBV20-1 to TRBJ2-2; D perhaps matches TRBD2 (6 bases). CDR1 and CDR2 from the germline V gene are DFQATT and SNEGSKA (reference sequence). V was cut by 3 bases and J by 8 bases, with 7 bases left in between. The CDR3 has 11 residues. This chain's CDR3 is CSARRGGELFF. The CDR3 DNA follows: TGCAGTGCTAGGCGGGGAGGGGAGCTGTTTTTT.

The chain uses TRBV25-1 and TRBJ2-5; 8 bases agree with TRBD2. Germline trimming cut 2 bases from V and 7 bases from J; bases unmatched to any gene: 6. CDR3 length equals 14 residues. The germline V gene encodes CDR1 MGHDK and CDR2 SYGVNS. The DNA for the CDR3 is TGTGCCAGCAGTGAAACGGGGGGGCCTGGGACCCAGTACTTC. Its protein product is CASSETGGPGTQYF.

The gene calls are TRBV13 and TRBJ2-5, with D perhaps matching TRBD2 (5 bases). V was trimmed by 6 bases and J by 7 bases, leaving 15 bases between them. The CDR3 is 13 residues long. The germline gives CDR1 PRHDT, CDR2 FYEKMQ (reference sequence). The CDR3 nucleotides read TGTGCCAGCAGTCGGCTAGCTGGAGGGACCCAGTACTTC. Translated, it gives CASSRLAGGTQYF.

This clone has just one count. The chain combines TRBV15 with TRBJ2-2, with 8 bases identical to TRBD2. CDR1 and CDR2 (germline): LNHNV, YYDKDF (reference sequence). J gave up 4 bases and V 1 base, and 5 bases lay outside the gene matches. The CDR3 is 16 residues long. CDR3 residues: CATSRVSGSTTGELFF. The CDR3 DNA sequence: TGTGCCACCAGCAGAGTGAGCGGGAGTACCACCGGGGAGCTGTTTTTT.

V is TRBV19 and J is TRBJ2-1; 8 nucleotides line up with TRBD2. Germline CDR1 and CDR2: LNHDA and SQIVND (reference sequence). CDR3 size: 16 residues. J lost 6 bases, V lost 2 bases, and 9 bases had no gene match. In DNA form, the CDR3 reads TGTGCCAGTAGTATATCTGGGACTAGTTCGACCAATGAGCAGTTCTTC. This codes for CASSISGTSSTNEQFF.

The V gene is TRBV9, the J gene TRBJ2-7; possible D gene TRBD2, 6 bases. The CDR3 runs 14 residues. Germline assignment: CDR1 SGDLS and CDR2 YYNGEE. V lost 2 bases, J lost 2 bases, and 11 bases lay in between. CDR3 nucleotides: TGTGCCAGCAGCGTGGAGGGGTATACCTACGAGCAGTACTTC. It is translated as CASSVEGYTYEQYF.